Below are 18 T cell receptor beta chains sequenced from a single sample in a study of cytomegalovirus exposure and HLA in healthy donors. Sequencing used immunoSEQ multiplex PCR; TCRdb keeps in-frame clones, though not all of them. The data show a few hundred thousand clones, roughly 88% seen once. The sequencing input was PBMCs. These receptors were collected from a woman aged 18 to 35 in good health and CMV-seronegative.

The V and J genes are TRBV5-4 and TRBJ2-5, with D tentatively TRBD2 (5 bases). Germline V gene data show CDR1 as SGHNT and CDR2 as YYREEE (reference sequence). This CDR3 has 18 residues. V was trimmed by 4 bases and J by 0 bases, leaving 22 bases between them. In DNA form, the CDR3 reads TGTGCCAGCAGCCGCGTTAGAGCGGTGCGACAAAACCAAGAGACCCAGTACTTC. This encodes CASSRVRAVRQNQETQYF.

This chain connects TRBV18 to TRBJ1-5; TRBD1 is a possible D gene (6 bases). Deletions cut 4 bases from V and 2 bases from J, with 12 bases between. Germline CDR1 and CDR2: KGHSH and LQKENI. The CDR3 contains 15 residues. CDR3 region: CASSLDRQGNQPQHF. CDR3 sequence (DNA): TGTGCCAGCTCACTCGATCGACAGGGCAATCAGCCCCAGCATTTT.

The chain joins TRBV13 to TRBJ2-3, with 11 bases that match TRBD2. Trimming removed 5 bases from V and 4 bases from J; junction bases left unmatched: 2. CDR1 PRHDT and CDR2 FYEKMQ come from the germline V gene (reference sequence). The CDR3 has 14 amino acids. Written as DNA, the CDR3 is TGTGCCAGCAGCGATAGCGGGAGGGCAGATACGCAGTATTTT. The encoded protein is CASSDSGRADTQYF.

This chain uses TRBV30 with TRBJ2-1, with 9 bases lining up with TRBD2. After removal of 1 base from V and 4 bases from J, the junction contained 17 bases not matched to a gene. The CDR3 runs 19 residues. Per germline, CDR1 GTSNPN and CDR2 SVGIG (reference sequence). The CDR3 spells CAWSGEASGKVINYNEQFF. The CDR3 bases are TGTGCCTGGAGTGGCGAGGCTAGCGGGAAAGTTATCAATTACAATGAGCAGTTCTTC. The whole variable domain, filled in from reference TRBV30 and TRBJ2-1, reads SQTIHQWPATLVQPVGSPLSLECTVEGTSNPNLYWYRQAAGRGLQLLFYSVGIGQISSEVPQNLSASRPQDRQFILSSKKLLLSDSGFYLCAWSGEASGKVINYNEQFFGPGTRLTVL.

The chain links TRBV7-2 to TRBJ1-5; D is undetermined. Germline V lookup: CDR1 SGHTA, CDR2 FQGNSA. The CDR3 is 13 residues long. Trimming stripped 5 bases from V and 7 bases from J, with 12 bases between. This CDR3 reads CASSRQREQPQHF. The CDR3 bases are TGTGCCAGCAGCCGCCAAAGGGAGCAGCCCCAGCATTTT.

The chain is built from TRBV5-1 and TRBJ2-7, with 7 bases that match TRBD1. Germline CDR1 SGHRS, CDR2 YFSETQ. Unmatched junction bases numbered 11, after V lost 0 bases and J lost 5 bases. This CDR3 region has 16 residues. In nucleotides, the CDR3 is TGCGCCAGCAGCTTGGTCCAGCCGATACAGGGGAACGAGCAGTACTTC. Translating it yields CASSLVQPIQGNEQYF.

This chain's CDR3 is CASSQGTSGGNTDTQYF. Written as DNA, the CDR3 is TGCGCCAGCAGCCAAGGGACTAGCGGGGGAAATACAGATACGCAGTATTTT. This chain uses TRBV4-3 with TRBJ2-3; 13 bases line up with TRBD2. J gave up 3 bases and V 1 base, and 4 bases lay outside the gene matches. From germline, CDR1 is LGHNA and CDR2 YSLEER. This CDR3 is 17 amino acids long.

The V and J genes are TRBV28 and TRBJ1-1, with D unclear. Germline V gene data show CDR1 as MDHEN and CDR2 as SYDVKM. With 11 bases removed from V and 1 base from J, the gap between germline ends came to 14 bases. CDR3 length: 13 residues. The CDR3 DNA reads as TGTGCCTCCAAGCGTTCGGGGAACACTGAAGCTTTCTTT. It is translated as CASKRSGNTEAFF. The full variable domain, completed using reference TRBV28 and TRBJ1-1, is DVKVTQSSRYLVKRTGEKVFLECVQDMDHENMFWYRQDPGLGLRLIYFSYDVKMKEKGDIPEGYSVSREKKERFSLILESASTNQTSMYLCASKRSGNTEAFFGQGTRLTVV.

This clone turned up a few times. The rearrangement links TRBV28 to TRBJ1-1; 8 bases are a match to TRBD1. This CDR3 has 14 residues. The trim removed 6 bases at V and 0 bases at J, leaving 3 bases unmatched. Germline CDR1 and CDR2: MDHEN and SYDVKM. The CDR3 here is CASRSGQVNTEAFF. The CDR3 region has the DNA TGTGCCAGCAGATCGGGACAGGTGAACACTGAAGCTTTCTTT.

This chain joins TRBV6-5 and TRBJ2-1; TRBD2 matches at 8 bases. Trimming removed 2 bases from V and 7 bases from J; junction bases left unmatched: 1. Germline CDR1 and CDR2: MNHEY and SVGAGI. The CDR3 runs 13 residues. The CDR3 loop is CASSYGTSNEQFF. For the CDR3, the DNA is TGTGCCAGCAGTTACGGGACTAGTAATGAGCAGTTCTTC.

The CDR3 DNA sequence: TGCGCCAGCAGTGGACAGGGCTTTATTGGGGAAAACACTGAAGCTTTCTTT. Amino acids: CASSGQGFIGENTEAFF. V usage is TRBV10-1 and J usage is TRBJ1-1; TRBD1 matches at 7 bases. The CDR3 has 17 residues. Germline V gives CDR1 WNHNN, CDR2 SYGVQD (reference sequence). The ends lost 4 bases at V and 2 bases at J; junction bases unmatched: 13.

The chain recombines TRBV15 with TRBJ1-1, with no clear D. Germline CDR1 LNHNV, CDR2 YYDKDF (reference sequence). V was cut by 0 bases and J by 1 base, with 6 bases left in between. The CDR3 runs 14 residues. CDR3 sequence reads: CATSREAENTEAFF. CDR3 in DNA: TGTGCCACCAGCAGAGAAGCGGAGAACACTGAAGCTTTCTTT.

V gene TRBV6-6 combines with J gene TRBJ2-3; D is perhaps TRBD2 (6 bases). CDR1 is MNHNY, CDR2 SVGAGI, per germline (reference sequence). This CDR3 contains 15 residues. V shed 8 bases and J shed 0 bases, with 15 bases lying between them. The CDR3 loop reads CASGAGHRSTDTQYF. The CDR3 region has the DNA TGTGCCAGCGGGGCGGGGCACCGGAGCACAGATACGCAGTATTTT.

The chain joins TRBV28 to TRBJ1-5; no clear D gene. The germline V gene encodes CDR1 MDHEN and CDR2 SYDVKM. With 5 bases removed from V and 4 bases from J, the gap between germline ends came to 18 bases. The CDR3 runs to 16 residues. CDR3 nucleotides: TGTGCCAGCAGTGAATGGGTCGGGAGGACGAATCAGCCCCAGCATTTT. Translating gives CASSEWVGRTNQPQHF.

The gene calls are TRBV27 and TRBJ2-1; 10 bases line up with TRBD1. The CDR3 has 17 amino acids. Per germline, CDR1 MNHEY and CDR2 SMNVEV (reference sequence). With V trimmed by 6 bases and J by 1 base, 9 bases remained unmatched. CDR3 in amino acids: CASRRGQGTSSYNEQFF. The CDR3, as DNA: TGTGCCAGCAGACGGGGACAGGGGACGAGTTCCTACAATGAGCAGTTCTTC.

The chain recombines TRBV6-6 with TRBJ2-5, with 8 bases matching TRBD1. The CDR3 contains 14 residues. Germline V gene data show CDR1 as MNHNY and CDR2 as SVGAGI (reference sequence). The ends lost 6 bases at V and 0 bases at J; junction bases unmatched: 3. In DNA form, the CDR3 reads TGTGCCAGCAGCCGACAGGGGTACCAAGAGACCCAGTACTTC. Amino acids: CASSRQGYQETQYF.

J is TRBJ2-3 and V is TRBV30, with D unresolved. CDR1 is GTSNPN, CDR2 SVGIG, per germline (reference sequence). V lost 2 bases to trimming and J lost 2 bases, with 5 bases between them. The CDR3 sequence is 12 residues long. The DNA for the CDR3 is TGTGCCTGGAGTCCCAACACAGATACGCAGTATTTT. It specifies CAWSPNTDTQYF.

This clone came up once. The chain is built from TRBV28 and TRBJ1-5, with D maybe TRBD1 (6 bases). Germline CDR1 MDHEN, CDR2 SYDVKM. The V end was cut by 8 bases, the J end by 6 bases, with 17 bases between. The CDR3 is 14 amino acids. The CDR3 region is CASRSTGFFQPQHF. CDR3 sequence (DNA): TGTGCCAGCCGATCAACAGGGTTTTTTCAGCCCCAGCATTTT.